These 10 T cell receptor beta chains came from one sample sequenced in a study of blood T cell repertoires in COVID-19. Sequenced by immunoSEQ multiplex PCR; TCRdb stores in-frame clones only, minus some. The sample shows 200,000 to 250,000 clones, around 90% of them seen only once. The sample consisted of peripheral blood. Every receptor here comes from a man aged 25 to 40 with COVID-19, enrolled during active disease.

The V call is TRBV5-1, the J call TRBJ1-2, with 9 positions matching TRBD1. The CDR3 has 14 amino acids. Per germline, CDR1 SGHRS and CDR2 YFSETQ. V lost 4 bases, J lost 7 bases, and 8 bases stayed unmatched. The CDR3 nucleotides read TGCGCCAGCAGCCGCCGGACAGGGGAAGGTGGCTACACCTTC. Protein: CASSRRTGEGGYTF.

The rearrangement uses TRBV5-1 and TRBJ1-2, with D perhaps TRBD1 (5 bases). Trimming stripped 5 bases from V and 4 bases from J, with 18 bases between. The length of the CDR3 is 15 residues. Germline CDR1 and CDR2: SGHRS and YFSETQ. In DNA, the CDR3 is TGCGCCAGCAGTCGACCGGGGGGAGGAGGCTATGGCTACACCTTC. This sequence encodes CASSRPGGGGYGYTF.

The rearrangement uses TRBV19 and TRBJ2-1; 11 bases line up with TRBD1. Germline V gene sequence: CDR1 LNHDA, CDR2 SQIVND (reference sequence). V was clipped by 4 bases and J by 2 bases; unmatched bases: 7. CDR3 size: 17 residues. The CDR3 loop reads CASSTTRDRGTYNEQFF. The CDR3 region has the DNA TGTGCCAGTAGTACTACACGGGACAGGGGGACCTACAATGAGCAGTTCTTC.

The V gene is TRBV20-1, the J gene TRBJ1-5, with 7 bases identical to TRBD1. The CDR3 covers 15 residues. With 3 bases clipped from V and 9 bases from J, the junction kept 14 bases outside the gene matches. Germline V lookup: CDR1 DFQATT, CDR2 SNEGSKA (reference sequence). CDR3 region: CSASGGQVSTGPQHF. In nucleotides, the CDR3 is TGCAGTGCTAGTGGAGGACAGGTCTCTACGGGGCCCCAGCATTTT.

This chain links TRBV7-2 with TRBJ2-3, with 9 bases identical to TRBD2. Germline CDR1 and CDR2: SGHTA and FQGNSA. With V trimmed by 5 bases and J by 8 bases, 8 bases remained unmatched. The CDR3 is made up of 14 amino acids. This chain's CDR3 is CASSRGRGGVTQYF. CDR3 coding DNA: TGTGCCAGCAGCAGGGGGCGGGGGGGCGTTACGCAGTATTTT.

This chain connects TRBV2 to TRBJ1-2; tentative D call: TRBD1 (6 bases). This CDR3 comprises 13 residues. Germline V lookup: CDR1 SNHLY, CDR2 FYNNEI. The ends were cut back, 7 bases at V and 4 bases at J, with 13 bases in the middle. The CDR3 coding sequence is TGTGCCAGCACCATACAGGGCCGCTATGGCTACACCTTC. Protein: CASTIQGRYGYTF.

V usage is TRBV6-5 and J usage is TRBJ1-5; D may be TRBD1 (5 bases). Trimming removed 4 bases from V and 6 bases from J, with 10 bases in between. Germline V gives CDR1 MNHEY, CDR2 SVGAGI. The CDR3 spans 13 residues. This CDR3 reads CASSWQGGQPQHF. The CDR3 nucleotides are TGTGCCAGCAGTTGGCAGGGAGGTCAGCCCCAGCATTTT.

J is TRBJ2-3 and V is TRBV29-1; 8 positions agree with TRBD1. V was clipped by 0 bases and J by 5 bases; unmatched bases: 1. CDR3 length: 13 amino acids. Germline V gene data show CDR1 as SQVTM and CDR2 as ANQGSEA. The CDR3 sequence: CSVEDRGQDTQYF. CDR3 nucleotide sequence: TGCAGCGTTGAAGACAGGGGGCAAGATACGCAGTATTTT.

The J gene is TRBJ2-1, the V gene TRBV5-1; 11 nucleotides match TRBD2. The CDR3 runs 15 residues. Losses at the gene ends were 4 bases for V and 5 bases for J; bases not matched to a gene: 5. Germline V gene sequence: CDR1 SGHRS, CDR2 YFSETQ. In DNA, the CDR3 is TGCGCCAGCAGCCCGGGACTAGCGGATAACAATGAGCAGTTCTTC. Translated: CASSPGLADNNEQFF.

The count of this clone is one. This CDR3 reads CASSDRTGGHTEAFF. The CDR3 nucleotides are TGTGCCAGCAGTGACCGGACAGGGGGTCACACTGAAGCTTTCTTT. The chain couples TRBV28 to TRBJ1-1, with 10 bases identical to TRBD1. The V and J ends lost 5 bases and 3 bases, in that order; junction bases with no gene match: 6. This CDR3 spans 15 amino acids. Germline loops: CDR1 MDHEN, CDR2 SYDVKM.